Included here is one TCR beta chain sequence, with context. Libraries were prepared by immunoSEQ multiplex PCR; TCRdb keeps only in-frame clonotypes and omits some of them. Of some 160,000 clones listed, roughly 94% are singletons. Unmatched junction bases numbered 1, after V lost 4 bases and J lost 3 bases. This CDR3 has 14 amino acids. Looked up from germline, CDR1 is SGHRS and CDR2 is YFSETQ. This sample is drawn from a study of control samples from healthy donors and cancer patients. This chain joins TRBV5-1 and TRBJ2-5, with 12 nucleotides matching TRBD2. This TCR was sampled from a middle-aged woman in good health. Sequencing was done on a sample of blood. The CDR3 DNA is TGCGCCAGCAGCAGACTAGCGGGAGAAGAGACCCAGTACTTC. This sequence encodes CASSRLAGEETQYF.